This TCR beta chain stems from a study of blood T cell repertoires in COVID-19. This CDR3 region has 15 residues. Germline V gene sequence: CDR1 KGHSH, CDR2 LQKENI. The J segment lost 6 bases and the V segment lost 4 bases, leaving 6 bases of the junction unmatched. Libraries were prepared by immunoSEQ multiplex PCR; TCRdb keeps only in-frame clonotypes and omits some of them. The table has about 230,000 clones, 70% to 85% seen once. This clone was seen a single time. The sequence came from a middle-aged man who had recovered from COVID-19. The chain links TRBV18 to TRBJ2-3; 11 nucleotides agree with TRBD1. The sample was peripheral blood. The CDR3: CASSLRTGGMDTQYF. CDR3 coding DNA: TGTGCCAGCTCACTACGGACAGGGGGCATGGATACGCAGTATTTT.